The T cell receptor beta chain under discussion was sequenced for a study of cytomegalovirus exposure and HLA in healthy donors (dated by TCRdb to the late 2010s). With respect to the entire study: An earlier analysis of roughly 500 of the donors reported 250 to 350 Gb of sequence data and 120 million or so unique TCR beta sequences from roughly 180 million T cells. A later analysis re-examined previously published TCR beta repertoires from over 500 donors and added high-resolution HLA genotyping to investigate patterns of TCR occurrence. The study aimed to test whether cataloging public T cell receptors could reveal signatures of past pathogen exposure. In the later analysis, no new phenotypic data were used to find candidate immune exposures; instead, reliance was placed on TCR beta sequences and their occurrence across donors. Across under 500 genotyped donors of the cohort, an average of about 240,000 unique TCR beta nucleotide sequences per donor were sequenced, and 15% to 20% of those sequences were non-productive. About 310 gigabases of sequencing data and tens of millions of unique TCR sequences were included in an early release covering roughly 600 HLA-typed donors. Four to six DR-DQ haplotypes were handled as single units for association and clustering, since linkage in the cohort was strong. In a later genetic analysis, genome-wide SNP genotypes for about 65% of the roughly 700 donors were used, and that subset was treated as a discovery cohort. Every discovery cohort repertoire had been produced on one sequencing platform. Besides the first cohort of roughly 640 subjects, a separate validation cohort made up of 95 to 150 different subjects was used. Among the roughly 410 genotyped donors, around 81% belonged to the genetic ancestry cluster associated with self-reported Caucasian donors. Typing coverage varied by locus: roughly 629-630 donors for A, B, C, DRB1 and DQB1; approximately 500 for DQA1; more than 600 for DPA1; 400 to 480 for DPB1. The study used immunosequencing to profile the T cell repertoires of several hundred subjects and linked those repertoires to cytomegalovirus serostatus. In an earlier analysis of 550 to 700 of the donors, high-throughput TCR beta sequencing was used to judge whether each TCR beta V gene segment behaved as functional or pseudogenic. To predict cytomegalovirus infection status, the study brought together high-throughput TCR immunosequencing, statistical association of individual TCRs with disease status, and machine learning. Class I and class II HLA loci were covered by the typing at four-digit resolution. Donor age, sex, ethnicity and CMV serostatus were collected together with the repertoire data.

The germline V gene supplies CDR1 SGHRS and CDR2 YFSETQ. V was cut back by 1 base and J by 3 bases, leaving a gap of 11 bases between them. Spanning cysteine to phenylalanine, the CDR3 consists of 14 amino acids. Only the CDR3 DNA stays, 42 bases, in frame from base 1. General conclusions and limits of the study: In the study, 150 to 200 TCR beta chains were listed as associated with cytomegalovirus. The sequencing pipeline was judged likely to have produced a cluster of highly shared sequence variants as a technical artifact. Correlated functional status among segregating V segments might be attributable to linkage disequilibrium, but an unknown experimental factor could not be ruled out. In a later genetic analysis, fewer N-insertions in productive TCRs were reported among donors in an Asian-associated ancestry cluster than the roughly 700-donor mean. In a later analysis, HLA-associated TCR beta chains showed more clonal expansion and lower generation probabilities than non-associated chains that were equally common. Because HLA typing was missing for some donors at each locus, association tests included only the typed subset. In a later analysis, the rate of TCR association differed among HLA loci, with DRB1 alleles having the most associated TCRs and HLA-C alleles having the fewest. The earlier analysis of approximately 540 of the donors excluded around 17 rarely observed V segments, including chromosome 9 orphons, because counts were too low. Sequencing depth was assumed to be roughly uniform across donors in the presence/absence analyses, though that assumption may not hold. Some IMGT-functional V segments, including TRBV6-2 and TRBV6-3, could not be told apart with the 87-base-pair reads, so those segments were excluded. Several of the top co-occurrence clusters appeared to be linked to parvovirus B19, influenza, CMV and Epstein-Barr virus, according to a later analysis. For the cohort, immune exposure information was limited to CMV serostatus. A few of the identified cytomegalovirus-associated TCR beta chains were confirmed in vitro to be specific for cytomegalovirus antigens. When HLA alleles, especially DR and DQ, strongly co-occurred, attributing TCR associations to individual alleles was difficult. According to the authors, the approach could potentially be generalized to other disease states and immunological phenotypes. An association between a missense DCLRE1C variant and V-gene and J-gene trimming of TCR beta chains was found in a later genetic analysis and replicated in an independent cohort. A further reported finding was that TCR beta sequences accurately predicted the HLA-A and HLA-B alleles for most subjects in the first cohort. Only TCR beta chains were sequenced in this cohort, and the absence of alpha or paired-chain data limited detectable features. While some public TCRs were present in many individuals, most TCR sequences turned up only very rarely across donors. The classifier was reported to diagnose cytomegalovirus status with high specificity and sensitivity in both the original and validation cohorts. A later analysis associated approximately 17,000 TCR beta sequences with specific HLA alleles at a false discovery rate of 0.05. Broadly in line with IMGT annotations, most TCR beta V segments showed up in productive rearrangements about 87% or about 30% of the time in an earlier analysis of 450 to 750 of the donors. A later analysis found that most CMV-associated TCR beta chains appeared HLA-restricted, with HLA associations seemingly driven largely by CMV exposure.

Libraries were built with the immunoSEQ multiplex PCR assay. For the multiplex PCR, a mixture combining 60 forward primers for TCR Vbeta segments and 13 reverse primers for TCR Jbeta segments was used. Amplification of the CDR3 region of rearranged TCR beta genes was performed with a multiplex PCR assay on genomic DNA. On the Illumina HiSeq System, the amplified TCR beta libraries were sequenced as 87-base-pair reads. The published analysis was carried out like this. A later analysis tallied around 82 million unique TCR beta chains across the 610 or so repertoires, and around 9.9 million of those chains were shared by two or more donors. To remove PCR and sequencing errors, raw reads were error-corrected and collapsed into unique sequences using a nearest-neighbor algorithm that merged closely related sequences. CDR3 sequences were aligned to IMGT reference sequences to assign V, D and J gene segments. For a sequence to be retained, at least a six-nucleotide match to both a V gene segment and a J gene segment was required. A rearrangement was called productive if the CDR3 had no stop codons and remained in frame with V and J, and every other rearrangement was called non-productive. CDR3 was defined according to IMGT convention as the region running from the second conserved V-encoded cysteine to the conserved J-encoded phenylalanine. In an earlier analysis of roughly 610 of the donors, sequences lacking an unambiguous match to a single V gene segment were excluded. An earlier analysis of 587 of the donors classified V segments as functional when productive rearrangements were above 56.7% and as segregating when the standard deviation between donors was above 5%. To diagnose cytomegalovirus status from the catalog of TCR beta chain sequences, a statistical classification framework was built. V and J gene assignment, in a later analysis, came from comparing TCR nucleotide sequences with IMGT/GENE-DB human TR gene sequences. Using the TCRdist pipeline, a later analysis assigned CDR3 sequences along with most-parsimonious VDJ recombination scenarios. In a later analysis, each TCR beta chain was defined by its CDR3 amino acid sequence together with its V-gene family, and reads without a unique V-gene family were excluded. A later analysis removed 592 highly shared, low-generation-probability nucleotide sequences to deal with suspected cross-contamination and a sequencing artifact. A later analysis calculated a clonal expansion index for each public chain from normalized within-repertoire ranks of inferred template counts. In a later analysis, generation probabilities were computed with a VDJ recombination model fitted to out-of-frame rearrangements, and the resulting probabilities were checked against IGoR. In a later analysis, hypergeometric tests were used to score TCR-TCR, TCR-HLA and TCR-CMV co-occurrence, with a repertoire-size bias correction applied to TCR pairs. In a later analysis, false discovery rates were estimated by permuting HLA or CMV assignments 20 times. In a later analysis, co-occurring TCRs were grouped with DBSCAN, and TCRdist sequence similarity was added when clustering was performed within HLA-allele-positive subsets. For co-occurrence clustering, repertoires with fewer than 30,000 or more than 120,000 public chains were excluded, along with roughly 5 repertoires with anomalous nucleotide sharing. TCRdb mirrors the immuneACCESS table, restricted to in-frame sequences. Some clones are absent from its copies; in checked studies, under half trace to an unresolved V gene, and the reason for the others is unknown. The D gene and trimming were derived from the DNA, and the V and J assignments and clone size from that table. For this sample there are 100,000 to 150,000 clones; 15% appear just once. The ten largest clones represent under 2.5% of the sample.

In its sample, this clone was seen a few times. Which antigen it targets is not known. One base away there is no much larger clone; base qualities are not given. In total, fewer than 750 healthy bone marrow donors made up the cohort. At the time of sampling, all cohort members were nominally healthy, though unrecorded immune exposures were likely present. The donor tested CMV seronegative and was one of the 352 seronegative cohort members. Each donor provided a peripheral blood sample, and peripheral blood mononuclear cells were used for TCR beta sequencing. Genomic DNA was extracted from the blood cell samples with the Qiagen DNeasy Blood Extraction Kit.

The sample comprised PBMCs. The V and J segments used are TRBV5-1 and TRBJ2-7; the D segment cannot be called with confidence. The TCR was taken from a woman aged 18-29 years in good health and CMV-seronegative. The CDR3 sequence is CASSLSDLNYEQYF. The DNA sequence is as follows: TGCGCCAGCAGCTTGTCAGATCTTAACTACGAGCAGTACTTC.